Each of the 25 T cell receptor beta chains below was sequenced from the same sample in a study of T-cell reconstitution after alpha-beta-depleted transplantation in children. Preparation of the TCRbeta library used unique molecular identifiers. TCRdb reanalysed the PCR reads using MiXCR and keeps one entry per CDR3 protein. The sample consists of about 200,000 distinct CDR3 sequences, approximately 15% of them appearing once. Sample: PBMCs from the stem cell graft donor, taken from the stem cell graft. These receptors were taken from a human donor who donated a stem cell graft to a child with acute lymphoblastic leukemia.

This clonotype came up many times. V gene TRBV18 combines with J gene TRBJ1-2; D is undetermined. V lost 1 base and J lost 4, with 16 bases in between. The CDR3 totals 16 residues. Germline CDR1 is KGHSH and CDR2 is LQKENI. CDR3 in DNA: TGTGCCAGCTCACCACGGGTGCCGAGGCTGTCCTATGGCTACACCTTC. Protein product: CASSPRVPRLSYGYTF.

The V and J genes are TRBV6-1 and TRBJ1-5; tentatively, D is TRBD1 (6 bases). This CDR3 contains 16 residues. The ends were cut back, 4 bases at V and 2 bases at J, with 15 bases in the middle. CDR1 and CDR2 (germline): MNHNS, SASEGT. The CDR3 region has the DNA TGTGCCAGCAGTGGCTCCGGGCCAGGGGGCAATCAGCCCCAGCATTTT. Its protein product is CASSGSGPGGNQPQHF.

This clonotype has more than one count but fewer than ten. The chain joins TRBV10-3 to TRBJ1-1; tentatively, D is TRBD1 (6 bases). The V end was cut by 8 bases, the J end by 5 bases, with 21 bases between. Germline CDR1 ENHRY, CDR2 SYGVKD. The CDR3 is 15 amino acids. The CDR3 DNA reads TGTGCCATCGGGTGGGGGGGACGGGGGCGGACTGAAGCTTTCTTT. Translated, it gives CAIGWGGRGRTEAFF.

This clonotype was observed at least ten times. The chain joins TRBV5-1 to TRBJ2-3; possibly TRBD1 for D (6 bases). Per the germline V gene, CDR1 is SGHRS and CDR2 is YFSETQ. The CDR3 has 16 amino acids. Trimming took off 4 bases at V and 4 bases at J, with 19 bases between the two ends. The CDR3 loop is CASSPGWGLSADTQYF. DNA of the CDR3: TGCGCCAGCAGCCCAGGATGGGGGCTTAGCGCAGATACGCAGTATTTT.

This clonotype was observed many times. The rearrangement links TRBV6-5 to TRBJ2-7; D is ambiguous. Germline assignment: CDR1 MNHEY and CDR2 SVGAGI. V gave up 6 bases and J gave up 2 bases, with 17 bases separating them. This CDR3 is built from 15 residues. CDR3 DNA: TGTGCCAGCAGCCAAGGACGGCATCCGACCTACGAGCAGTACTTC. Its translation: CASSQGRHPTYEQYF.

This clonotype was detected ten times or more. The chain combines TRBV18 with TRBJ2-3, with D possibly being TRBD1 (5 bases). This CDR3 has 13 residues. Trimming removed 11 bases at V and 0 bases at J, with 12 bases between. The germline gives CDR1 KGHSH, CDR2 LQKENI. CDR3 loop: CAGMKGSTDTQYF. The CDR3 nucleotides read TGTGCCGGCATGAAGGGGAGCACAGATACGCAGTATTTT.

This clonotype was counted many times. This rearrangement joins TRBV29-1 to TRBJ2-5, with TRBD1 matching 10 bases. CDR1 is SQVTM and CDR2 is ANQGSEA in the germline V gene. The J segment lost 3 bases and the V segment lost 5 bases, leaving 6 bases of the junction unmatched. The length of the CDR3 is 14 residues. The CDR3 nucleotides are TGCAGCGTTAGCTTGACAGGGGGCAAAGAGACCCAGTACTTC. Translated, it gives CSVSLTGGKETQYF.

This clonotype has just one count. The rearrangement joins TRBV11-2 to TRBJ2-1, with TRBD2 identical over 8 bases. Germline lookup yields CDR1 SGHAT and CDR2 FQNNGV. The CDR3 spans 13 residues. With 5 bases clipped from V and 6 bases from J, the junction kept 3 bases outside the gene matches. The CDR3 region is CASSQTSANEQFF. DNA for the CDR3: TGTGCCAGCAGCCAGACTAGCGCCAATGAGCAGTTCTTC.

The sample holds many counts of this clonotype. The chain has TRBV7-8 and TRBJ2-1; the match to TRBD2 covers 11 bases. CDR3 length: 16 amino acids. After removal of 5 bases from V and 8 bases from J, the junction contained 11 bases not matched to a gene. The germline gives CDR1 SGHVS, CDR2 FQNEAQ. CDR3 amino acids: CASSILAGGGRDEQFF. The CDR3 DNA is TGTGCCAGCAGCATCCTAGCGGGAGGAGGTCGGGATGAGCAGTTCTTC.

This clonotype has a count of ten or more. The rearrangement links TRBV5-6 to TRBJ2-7; either TRBD1 or TRBD2 may supply D (5 bases each). There are 16 residues in the CDR3. Per the germline V gene, CDR1 is SGHDT and CDR2 is YYEEEE. V was shortened by 2 bases and J by 3 bases, with 18 bases between the two germline ends. CDR3 loop: CASSFLGQRNVYEQYF. The CDR3, as DNA: TGTGCCAGCAGCTTTTTGGGGCAGCGGAACGTCTACGAGCAGTACTTC.

At least ten counts were recorded for this clonotype. This rearrangement joins TRBV10-1 to TRBJ2-5; 9 positions agree with TRBD2. CDR3 size: 15 residues. V was clipped by 3 bases and J by 3 bases; unmatched bases: 5. Per the germline V gene, CDR1 is WNHNN and CDR2 is SYGVQD (reference sequence). Written as DNA, the CDR3 is TGCGCCAGCAGTGATGGGGCTAGCGGGAAAGAGACCCAGTACTTC. It codes for CASSDGASGKETQYF.

This clonotype was recorded at least ten times. The chain combines TRBV5-1 with TRBJ1-5; 7 nucleotides align to TRBD1. The CDR3 length is 15 residues. V gave up 4 bases and J gave up 6 bases; unmatched junction bases: 10. From germline, CDR1 is SGHRS and CDR2 YFSETQ. As DNA, the CDR3 is TGCGCCAGCAGCGCCGGGACAGAGGTTGGTCAGCCCCAGCATTTT. Amino acid sequence: CASSAGTEVGQPQHF. The whole variable domain, remainder taken from reference TRBV5-1 and TRBJ1-5, is KAGVTQTPRYLIKTRGQQVTLSCSPISGHRSVSWYQQTPGQGLQFLFEYFSETQRNKGNFPGRFSGRQFSNSRSEMNVSTLELGDSALYLCASSAGTEVGQPQHFGDGTRLSIL.

The chain recombines TRBV5-1 with TRBJ2-1; D might be TRBD1 (6 bases). Trimming stripped 7 bases from V and 6 bases from J, with 17 bases between. The CDR3 loop spans 14 amino acids. Germline-derived CDR1 and CDR2 are SGHRS and YFSETQ. The CDR3 here is CASDKGGYVNEQFF. CDR3 coding DNA: TGCGCCAGCGACAAAGGGGGATACGTCAATGAGCAGTTCTTC.

This chain connects TRBV29-1 to TRBJ2-2, with D perhaps assigned TRBD1 or TRBD2 (6 bases each). The germline V gene encodes CDR1 SQVTM and CDR2 ANQGSEA. The CDR3 runs 12 residues. V lost 5 bases to trimming and J lost 7 bases, with 11 bases between them. CDR3 nucleotide sequence: TGCAGCGTTACCGGGGGCAGCGGGGAGCTGTTTTTT. It translates to CSVTGGSGELFF.

Worth noting for this clonotype: A much more abundant neighbour one base away suggests this may be a read error. This CDR3 is missing its conserved last phenylalanine or tryptophan, likely due to a read error. CDR3 DNA sequence: TGTGCCATCAGTGACCCTAGGACAGCGAGCTCCTACGAGCAGTACATC. Encoded protein: CAISDPRTASSYEQYI. The chain uses TRBV10-3 and TRBJ2-7; D is possibly TRBD1 (6 bases). The CDR3 extends over 16 amino acids. CDR1 ENHRY and CDR2 SYGVKD come from the germline V gene. Trimming shortened V by 3 bases and J by 0 bases, and 15 bases separated the two germline ends.

This clonotype was counted many times. The chain combines TRBV4-1 with TRBJ2-1; 7 bases line up with TRBD1. The CDR3 consists of 15 residues. J lost 4 bases, V lost 1 base, and 4 bases had no gene match. Germline loops: CDR1 MGHRA, CDR2 YSYEKL. The CDR3: CASSQGDRAYNEQFF. The CDR3, as DNA: TGCGCCAGCAGCCAAGGAGACAGGGCTTACAATGAGCAGTTCTTC.

The genes are TRBV5-1 and TRBJ1-1; TRBD1 agrees at 8 bases. The ends lost 1 base at V and 1 base at J; junction bases unmatched: 15. The length of the CDR3 is 19 residues. Germline V gene sequence: CDR1 SGHRS, CDR2 YFSETQ. For the CDR3, the DNA is TGCGCCAGCAGCTTGATGCTACAGTCACAGGGGGTGGCGAACACTGAAGCTTTCTTT. Amino acids: CASSLMLQSQGVANTEAFF.

This clonotype was detected ten times or more. V gene TRBV7-8 combines with J gene TRBJ1-2; D perhaps matches TRBD1 (5 bases). Germline CDR1 reads SGHVS; CDR2 reads FQNEAQ. V gave up 1 base and J gave up 4 bases, with 16 bases separating them. This CDR3 has 16 amino acids. The CDR3 region is CASSLDTGLFAYGYTF. CDR3 DNA sequence: TGTGCCAGCAGCTTAGATACAGGCCTCTTCGCCTATGGCTACACCTTC.

This clonotype was seen at least ten times. The chain employs TRBV6-5 and TRBJ2-1; 8 nucleotides line up with TRBD1. Germline V gene sequence: CDR1 MNHEY, CDR2 SVGAGI. Trimming cost V 5 bases and J 6 bases; bases outside gene matches: 9. The CDR3 contains 15 residues. The DNA for the CDR3 is TGTGCCAGCAGTCCACGGACAGGGAGCGGCAATGAGCAGTTCTTC. This codes for CASSPRTGSGNEQFF.

This clonotype was observed many times. V and J are TRBV20-1 and TRBJ2-1; 8 nucleotides match TRBD2. The germline V gene encodes CDR1 DFQATT and CDR2 SNEGSKA (reference sequence). Trimming removed 0 bases from V and 6 bases from J; junction bases left unmatched: 4. This CDR3 spans 14 amino acids. The CDR3 region has the DNA TGCAGTGCTAGAGATACGGGAGGGGGCAATGAGCAGTTCTTC. Amino acids: CSARDTGGGNEQFF.

Ten or more counts support this clonotype. The chain links TRBV20-1 to TRBJ2-5; 10 bases line up with TRBD2. Looked up from germline, CDR1 is DFQATT and CDR2 is SNEGSKA (reference sequence). The CDR3 contains 15 residues. V gave up 5 bases and J gave up 2 bases; unmatched junction bases: 8. The CDR3 is CSASNSGRRQETQYF. CDR3 in DNA: TGCAGTGCTTCAAATAGCGGGAGGCGACAAGAGACCCAGTACTTC.

This clonotype was seen many times. This chain connects TRBV5-1 to TRBJ1-2; D may be TRBD1 (6 bases). From germline, CDR1 is SGHRS and CDR2 YFSETQ. The CDR3 extends over 14 amino acids. The V and J ends lost 1 base and 7 bases respectively, with 14 bases between them. The CDR3 protein is CASSLQGTLAGYTF. Here the CDR3 DNA reads TGCGCCAGCAGCTTGCAGGGGACCCTCGCTGGCTACACCTTC.

About this clonotype itself: This may stem from a read error, because a much larger clone lies one nucleotide away. The chain uses TRBV7-9 and TRBJ1-1; TRBD1 agrees at 11 bases. Per germline, CDR1 SEHNR and CDR2 FQNEAQ (reference sequence). The CDR3 totals 16 residues. The CDR3 sequence: CASSLGIGQGAPEASF. Here the CDR3 DNA reads TGTGCCAGCAGCTTAGGGATCGGACAGGGGGCTCCTGAAGCTTCCTTT.

V usage is TRBV10-2 and J usage is TRBJ2-1, with D maybe TRBD2 (6 bases). Trimming cost V 4 bases and J 3 bases, with 13 bases left between them. Germline-derived CDR1 and CDR2 are WSHSY and SAAADI. CDR3 size: 15 residues. The CDR3 DNA reads TGCGCCAGCAGTGCAAGGCGGGAAGACTACAATGAGCAGTTCTTC. It specifies CASSARREDYNEQFF.

This clonotype was recorded many times. The chain uses TRBV5-1 and TRBJ2-1; D is possibly TRBD2 (5 bases). V lost 0 bases to trimming and J lost 7 bases, with 14 bases between them. The germline gives CDR1 SGHRS, CDR2 YFSETQ. The CDR3 loop spans 15 amino acids. CDR3 region: CASSLARSGFNEQFF. The CDR3 bases are TGCGCCAGCAGCTTGGCCCGTTCGGGGTTTAATGAGCAGTTCTTC.